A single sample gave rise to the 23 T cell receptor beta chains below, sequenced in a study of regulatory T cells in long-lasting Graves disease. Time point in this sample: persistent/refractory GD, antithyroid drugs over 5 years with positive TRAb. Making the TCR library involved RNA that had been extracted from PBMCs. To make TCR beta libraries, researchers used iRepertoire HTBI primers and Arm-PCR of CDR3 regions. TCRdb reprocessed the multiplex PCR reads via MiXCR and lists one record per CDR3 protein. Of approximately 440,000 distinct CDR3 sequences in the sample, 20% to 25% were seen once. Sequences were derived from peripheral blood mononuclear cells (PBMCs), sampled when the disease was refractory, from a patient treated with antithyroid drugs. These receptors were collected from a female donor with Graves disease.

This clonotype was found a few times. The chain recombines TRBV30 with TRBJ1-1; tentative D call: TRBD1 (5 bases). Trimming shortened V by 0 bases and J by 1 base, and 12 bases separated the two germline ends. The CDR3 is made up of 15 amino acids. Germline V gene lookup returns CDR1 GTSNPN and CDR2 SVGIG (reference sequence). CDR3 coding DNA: TGTGCCTGGAGTGTGCCTGGGGCCTCGAACACTGAAGCTTTCTTT. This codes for CAWSVPGASNTEAFF.

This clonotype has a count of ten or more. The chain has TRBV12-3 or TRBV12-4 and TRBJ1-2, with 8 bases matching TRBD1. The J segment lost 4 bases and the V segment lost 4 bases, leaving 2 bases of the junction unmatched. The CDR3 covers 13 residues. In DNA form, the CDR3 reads TGTGCCAGCAGTTACGGGACAGGCTATGGCTACACCTTC. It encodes CASSYGTGYGYTF.

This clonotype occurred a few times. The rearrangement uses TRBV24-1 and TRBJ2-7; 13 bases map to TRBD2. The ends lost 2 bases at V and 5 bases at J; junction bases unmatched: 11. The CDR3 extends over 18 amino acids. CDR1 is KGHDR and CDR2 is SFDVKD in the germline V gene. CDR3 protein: CATSDSRTSGRGIDEQYF. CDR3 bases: TGTGCCACCAGTGATTCGCGGACTAGCGGGAGAGGGATCGACGAGCAGTACTTC.

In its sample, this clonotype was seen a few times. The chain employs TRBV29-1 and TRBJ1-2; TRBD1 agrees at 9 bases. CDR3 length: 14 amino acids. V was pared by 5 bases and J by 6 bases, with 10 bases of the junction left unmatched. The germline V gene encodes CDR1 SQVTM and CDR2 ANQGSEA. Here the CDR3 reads CSVYTPGQGHGYTF. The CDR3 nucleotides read TGCAGCGTTTACACACCGGGACAGGGACATGGCTACACCTTC.

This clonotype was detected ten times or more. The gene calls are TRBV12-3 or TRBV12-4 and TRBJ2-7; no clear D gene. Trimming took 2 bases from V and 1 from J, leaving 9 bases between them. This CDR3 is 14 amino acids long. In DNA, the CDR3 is TGTGCCAGCAGTTTAACGACGGATTCCTACGAGCAGTACTTC. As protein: CASSLTTDSYEQYF.

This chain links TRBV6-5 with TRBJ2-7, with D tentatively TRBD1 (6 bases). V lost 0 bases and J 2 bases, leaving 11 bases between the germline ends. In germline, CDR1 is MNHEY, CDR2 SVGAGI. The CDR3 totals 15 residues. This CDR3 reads CASSYSTRGPYEQYF. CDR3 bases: TGTGCCAGCAGTTACTCGACCAGGGGCCCCTACGAGCAGTACTTC.

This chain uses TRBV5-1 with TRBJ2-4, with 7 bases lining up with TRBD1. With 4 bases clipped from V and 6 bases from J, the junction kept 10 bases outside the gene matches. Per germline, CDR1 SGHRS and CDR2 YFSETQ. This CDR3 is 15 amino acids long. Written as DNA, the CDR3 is TGCGCCAGCAGCCCCAGGGGACAGCTAACAAACATTCAGTACTTC. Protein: CASSPRGQLTNIQYF.

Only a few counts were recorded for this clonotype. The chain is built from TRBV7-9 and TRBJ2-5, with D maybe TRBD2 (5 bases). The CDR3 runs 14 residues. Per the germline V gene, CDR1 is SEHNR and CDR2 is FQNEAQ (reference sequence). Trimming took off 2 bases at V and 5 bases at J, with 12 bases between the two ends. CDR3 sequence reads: CASSLRPGSETQYF. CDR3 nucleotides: TGTGCCAGCAGCTTACGTCCGGGAAGCGAGACCCAGTACTTC.

CDR3 in DNA: TGTGCCAGCTCTCAGATCGGCAGGGTCACTGAAGCTTTCTTT. It translates to CASSQIGRVTEAFF. This chain connects TRBV18 to TRBJ1-1; D is perhaps TRBD1 (5 bases). This CDR3 has 14 amino acids. The V gene's germline CDR1 is KGHSH and CDR2 LQKENI. The V end was cut by 6 bases, the J end by 4 bases, with 15 bases between.

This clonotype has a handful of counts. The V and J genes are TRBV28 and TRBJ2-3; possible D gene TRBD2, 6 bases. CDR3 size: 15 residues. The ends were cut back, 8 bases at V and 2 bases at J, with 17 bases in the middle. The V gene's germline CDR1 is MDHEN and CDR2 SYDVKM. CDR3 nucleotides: TGTGCCAGCGGTGGGCTGGGACTTACCACAGATACGCAGTATTTT. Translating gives CASGGLGLTTDTQYF.

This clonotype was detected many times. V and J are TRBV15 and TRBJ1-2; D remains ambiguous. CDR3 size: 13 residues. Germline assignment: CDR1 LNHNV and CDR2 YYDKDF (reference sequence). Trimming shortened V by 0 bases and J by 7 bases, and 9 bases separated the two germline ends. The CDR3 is CATSRERASGYTF. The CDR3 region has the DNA TGTGCCACCAGCAGAGAGAGGGCTTCTGGCTACACCTTC.

For the CDR3, the DNA is TGTGCCAGCAGCCGTTTGGGGGGCTACGAGCAGTACTTC. Protein: CASSRLGGYEQYF. V gene TRBV5-5 combines with J gene TRBJ2-7; D possibly corresponds to TRBD2 (6 bases). The germline gives CDR1 SGHKS, CDR2 YYEKEE (reference sequence). V was cut by 4 bases and J by 3 bases, with 11 bases left in between. The CDR3 is 13 amino acids.

The CDR3 spells CASSSPTFEGPTEAFF. CDR3 sequence (DNA): TGTGCCAGCAGCTCCCCAACGTTTGAGGGCCCCACTGAAGCTTTCTTT. The chain joins TRBV7-9 to TRBJ1-1; D uncertain. Trimming removed 4 bases at V and 4 bases at J, with 19 bases between. The CDR3 sequence is 16 residues long. Looked up from germline, CDR1 is SEHNR and CDR2 is FQNEAQ (reference sequence).

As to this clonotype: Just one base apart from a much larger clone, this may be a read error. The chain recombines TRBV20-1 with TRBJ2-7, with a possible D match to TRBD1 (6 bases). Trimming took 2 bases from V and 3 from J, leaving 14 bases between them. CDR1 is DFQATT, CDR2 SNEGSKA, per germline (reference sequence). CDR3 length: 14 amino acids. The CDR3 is CSARIPAGDYEQYF. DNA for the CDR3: TGCAGTGCTAGAATCCCTGCAGGGGACTACGAGCAGTACTTC.

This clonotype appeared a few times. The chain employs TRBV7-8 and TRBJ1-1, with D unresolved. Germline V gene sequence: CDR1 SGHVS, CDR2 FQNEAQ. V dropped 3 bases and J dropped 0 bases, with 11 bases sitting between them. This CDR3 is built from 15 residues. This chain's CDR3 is CASSFMGAMNTEAFF. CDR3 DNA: TGTGCCAGCAGCTTCATGGGTGCCATGAACACTGAAGCTTTCTTT. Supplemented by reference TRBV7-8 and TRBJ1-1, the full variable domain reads GAGVSQSPRYKVAKRGQDVALRCDPISGHVSLFWYQQALGQGPEFLTYFQNEAQLDKSGLPSDRFFAERPEGSVSTLKIQRTQQEDSAVYLCASSFMGAMNTEAFFGQGTRLTVV.

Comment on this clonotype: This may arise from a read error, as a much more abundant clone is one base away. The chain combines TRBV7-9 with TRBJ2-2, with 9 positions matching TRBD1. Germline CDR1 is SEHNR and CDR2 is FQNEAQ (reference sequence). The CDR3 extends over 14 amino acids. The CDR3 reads CDSSSRQGDGELFF. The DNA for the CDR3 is TGTGACAGCAGCTCAAGACAGGGGGACGGGGAGCTGTTTTTT.

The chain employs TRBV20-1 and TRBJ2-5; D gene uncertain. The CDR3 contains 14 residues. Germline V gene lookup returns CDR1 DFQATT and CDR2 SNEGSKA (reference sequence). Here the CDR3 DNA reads TGCAGCCCAATCGGAAGCTCAGTAAAAGAGACCCAGTACTTC. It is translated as CSPIGSSVKETQYF.

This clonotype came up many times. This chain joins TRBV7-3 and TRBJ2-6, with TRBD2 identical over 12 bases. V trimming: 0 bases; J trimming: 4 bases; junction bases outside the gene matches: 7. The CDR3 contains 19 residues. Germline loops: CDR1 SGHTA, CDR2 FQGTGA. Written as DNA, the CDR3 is TGTGCCAGCAGCTTAACGCCTAGCGGGAGGGCCGGAGGGGCCAACGTCCTGACTTTC. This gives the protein CASSLTPSGRAGGANVLTF. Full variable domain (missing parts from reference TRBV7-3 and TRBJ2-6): GAGVSQTPSNKVTEKGKYVELRCDPISGHTALYWYRQSLGQGPEFLIYFQGTGAADDSGLPNDRFFAVRPEGSVSTLKIQRTERGDSAVYLCASSLTPSGRAGGANVLTFGAGSRLTVL.

CDR3 protein: CASSFRTGGYNSPLHF. CDR3 in DNA: TGTGCCAGCAGCTTCCGGACAGGGGGCTATAATTCACCCCTCCACTTT. The chain has TRBV7-2 and TRBJ1-6; TRBD1 agrees at 10 bases. The germline V gene has CDR1 SGHTA and CDR2 FQGNSA. After removal of 3 bases from V and 3 bases from J, the junction contained 2 bases not matched to a gene. The CDR3 has 16 residues.

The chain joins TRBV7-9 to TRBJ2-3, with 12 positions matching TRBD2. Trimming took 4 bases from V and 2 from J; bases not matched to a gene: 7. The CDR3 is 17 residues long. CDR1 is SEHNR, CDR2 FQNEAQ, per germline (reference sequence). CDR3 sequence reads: CASSYPLAGGFTDTQYF. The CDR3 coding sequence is TGTGCCAGCAGCTACCCCCTAGCGGGAGGGTTCACAGATACGCAGTATTTT.

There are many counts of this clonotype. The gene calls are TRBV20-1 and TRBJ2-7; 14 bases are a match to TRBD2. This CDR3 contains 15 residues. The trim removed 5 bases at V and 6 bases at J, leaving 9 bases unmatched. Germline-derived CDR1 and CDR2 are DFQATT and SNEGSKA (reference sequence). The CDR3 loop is CSADRLAGGRFEQYF. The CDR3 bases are TGCAGTGCTGATCGACTAGCGGGAGGGCGGTTCGAGCAGTACTTC.

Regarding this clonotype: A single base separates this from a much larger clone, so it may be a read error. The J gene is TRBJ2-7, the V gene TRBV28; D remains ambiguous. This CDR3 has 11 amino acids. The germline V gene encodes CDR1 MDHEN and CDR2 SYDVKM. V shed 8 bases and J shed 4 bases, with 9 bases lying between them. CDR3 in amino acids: CASEAKYEQYF. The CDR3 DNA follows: TGTGCCAGCGAAGCGAAATACGAGCAGTACTTC. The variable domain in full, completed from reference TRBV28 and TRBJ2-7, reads DVKVTQSSRYLVKRTGEKVFLECVQDMDHENMFWYRQDPGLGLRLIYFSYDVKMKEKGDIPEGYSVSREKKERFSLILESASTNQTSMYLCASEAKYEQYFGPGTRLTVT.

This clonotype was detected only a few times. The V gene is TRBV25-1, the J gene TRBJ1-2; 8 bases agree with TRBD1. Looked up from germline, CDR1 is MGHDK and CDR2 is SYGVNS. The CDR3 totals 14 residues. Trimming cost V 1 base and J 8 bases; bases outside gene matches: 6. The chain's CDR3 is CASSEFTGGGGYTF. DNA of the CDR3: TGTGCCAGCAGTGAATTTACAGGGGGTGGAGGCTACACCTTC.